The 22 T cell receptor beta chains below were found in one sample sequenced in a study of blood T cells in healthy people across ages. Through a sample-barcoded 5' primer and a J-beta primer mix, a second PCR was run for roughly 6 to 12 cycles. MiXCR, applied by TCRdb to the 5' RACE reads, yields one record per CDR3 protein. Of 650,000 or so distinct CDR3 sequences in the sample, under 65% were seen once. Sequencing was carried out using blood. These TCRs come from an elderly woman in good health.

The chain is built from TRBV20-1 and TRBJ2-5, with D uncertain. Per germline, CDR1 DFQATT and CDR2 SNEGSKA (reference sequence). V was trimmed by 6 bases and J by 6 bases, leaving 5 bases between them. The CDR3 covers 9 residues. CDR3 amino acids: CSARKTQYF. The DNA of the CDR3 is TGCAGTGCGAGGAAGACCCAGTACTTC.

V usage is TRBV19 and J usage is TRBJ2-1; D is unclear. The germline V gene has CDR1 LNHDA and CDR2 SQIVND (reference sequence). The V end was cut by 3 bases, the J end by 2 bases, with 11 bases between. The CDR3 covers 15 residues. In nucleotides, the CDR3 is TGTGCCAGTAGTATGAGTGTGGTGACCTACAATGAGCAGTTCTTC. Its protein product is CASSMSVVTYNEQFF.

The sample holds many counts of this clonotype. The chain is built from TRBV5-1 and TRBJ2-7; no definite D call. The germline V and J ends were trimmed by 6 bases and 0 bases, with 16 bases remaining between them. This CDR3 is built from 15 residues. Germline V CDR1 and CDR2: SGHRS, YFSETQ. The CDR3 here is CASTPGPESSYEQYF. DNA for the CDR3: TGCGCCAGCACCCCTGGACCGGAAAGCTCCTACGAGCAGTACTTC.

The chain carries TRBV11-3 and TRBJ1-6; D remains unclear. CDR1 SGHNT and CDR2 YENEEA come from the germline V gene. Trimming took 1 base from V and 2 from J, leaving 3 bases between them. This CDR3 contains 14 residues. The CDR3: CASSLGAYNSPLHF. As DNA, the CDR3 is TGTGCCAGCAGCTTAGGGGCCTATAATTCACCCCTCCACTTT.

In regard to this clonotype: This may come from a read error, since a much larger clone is one base off. J is TRBJ2-3 and V is TRBV10-3; no clear D gene. From germline, CDR1 is ENHRY and CDR2 SYGVKD. The CDR3 length is 11 residues. V was trimmed by 9 bases and J by 9 bases, leaving 13 bases between them. This CDR3 reads CAIMDLLTQYF. CDR3 DNA sequence: TGTGCCATTATGGACCTGTTGACGCAGTATTTT.

This chain connects TRBV29-1 to TRBJ2-1, with 10 nucleotides matching TRBD2. Germline trimming cut 4 bases from V and 2 bases from J; bases unmatched to any gene: 2. The CDR3 is made up of 14 amino acids. Germline-derived CDR1 and CDR2 are SQVTM and ANQGSEA. In nucleotides, the CDR3 is TGCAGCGTTGCCGGACTAGCGGCCTACAATGAGCAGTTCTTC. Translating gives CSVAGLAAYNEQFF.

Details on this clonotype: This clone may be a read error of a much larger clone one base away. V is TRBV5-4 and J is TRBJ2-1; D tentatively reads TRBD1 or TRBD2 (5 bases each). The ends were cut back, 4 bases at V and 4 bases at J, with 18 bases in the middle. The CDR3 runs to 16 residues. Germline assignment: CDR1 SGHNT and CDR2 YYREEE (reference sequence). The CDR3 DNA sequence: TGTGCCAGCAGCCTGCTGGGGGAATGGGGTTACAATGAGCAGTTCTTC. Amino acids: CASSLLGEWGYNEQFF.

This clonotype was recorded a few times. This rearrangement joins TRBV7-2 to TRBJ2-2, with D maybe TRBD2 (5 bases). Germline CDR1 reads SGHTA; CDR2 reads FQGNSA. The CDR3 contains 16 residues. The V end lost 1 base, the J end lost 3 bases, and 12 bases lay between the germline ends. CDR3 DNA sequence: TGTGCCAGCAGCTTAGTAGGACTTGATTACACCGGGGAGCTGTTTTTT. Its protein is CASSLVGLDYTGELFF.

The chain employs TRBV15 and TRBJ1-2; 9 nucleotides line up with TRBD1. Trimming took 5 bases from V and 4 from J; bases not matched to a gene: 8. Germline V gene lookup returns CDR1 LNHNV and CDR2 YYDKDF (reference sequence). The CDR3 is 15 amino acids. CDR3: CATSPDRGLFYGYTF. The CDR3 DNA reads as TGTGCCACCAGCCCGGACAGGGGTTTATTCTATGGCTACACCTTC.

The genes are TRBV27 and TRBJ2-7, with TRBD2 matching 14 bases. Germline CDR1 MNHEY, CDR2 SMNVEV (reference sequence). The CDR3 contains 16 residues. After removal of 6 bases from V and 3 bases from J, the junction contained 7 bases not matched to a gene. The CDR3 sequence: CASRKPGTSGSYEQYF. The CDR3 DNA reads as TGTGCCAGCAGAAAACCCGGGACTAGCGGGAGCTACGAGCAGTACTTC.

The rearrangement uses TRBV5-1 and TRBJ1-3, with D perhaps TRBD1 (5 bases). CDR1 is SGHRS, CDR2 YFSETQ, per germline. The CDR3 sequence is 15 residues long. The V gene lost 0 bases and the J gene lost 0 bases, with 7 bases spanning the gap. CDR3 region: CASSLVGGSGNTIYF. The CDR3 DNA follows: TGCGCCAGCAGCTTGGTCGGGGGCTCTGGAAACACCATATATTTT.

The V and J genes are TRBV20-1 and TRBJ2-1; possible D gene TRBD2, 6 bases. The CDR3 consists of 12 residues. Germline V gene data show CDR1 as DFQATT and CDR2 as SNEGSKA (reference sequence). The V and J ends lost 6 bases and 8 bases respectively, with 14 bases between them. CDR3 bases: TGCAGTGCCGGGACTCCAGACGATGAGCAGTTCTTC. Translated, it gives CSAGTPDDEQFF.

The CDR3: CSGRDRGFSYEQYF. CDR3 nucleotide sequence: TGCAGTGGTCGGGACAGGGGATTCTCCTACGAGCAGTACTTC. This rearrangement joins TRBV20-1 to TRBJ2-7; 10 nucleotides agree with TRBD1. The CDR3 length is 14 residues. The germline gives CDR1 DFQATT, CDR2 SNEGSKA (reference sequence). With V trimmed by 7 bases and J by 0 bases, 6 bases remained unmatched.

About this clonotype itself: One end of the junction fails to match germline, which may point to a read error. This chain uses TRBV13 with TRBJ2-5; D tentatively reads TRBD1 or TRBD2 (5 bases each). Germline assignment: CDR1 PRHDT and CDR2 FYEKMQ (reference sequence). The CDR3 has 21 amino acids. CDR3 nucleotides: TGTACCAGCAGCCAAGAGCCCGGGACCGAGACCGCCAAGAGCTCTGGAGAGACCCAGTACTTC. This encodes CTSSQEPGTETAKSSGETQYF.

The chain has TRBV4-1 and TRBJ1-2, with D hard to call. Trimming pared 1 base from V and 5 bases from J, leaving 11 bases between. There are 14 residues in the CDR3. Germline CDR1 and CDR2: MGHRA and YSYEKL. CDR3 bases: TGCGCCAGCAGCCAAGTAGACATCAAATATGGCTACACCTTC. Amino acid sequence: CASSQVDIKYGYTF.

This clonotype occurred once. J is TRBJ2-2 and V is TRBV27, with 9 positions matching TRBD2. From germline, CDR1 is MNHEY and CDR2 SMNVEV (reference sequence). This CDR3 has 17 residues. Losses at the gene ends were 4 bases for V and 4 bases for J; bases not matched to a gene: 10. CDR3 bases: TGTGCCAGCAGTTCACCCGGGACTAGCCCGATCACCGGGGAGCTGTTTTTT. This gives the protein CASSSPGTSPITGELFF.

The chain uses TRBV19 and TRBJ2-7; the D is unclear. The CDR3 is 13 amino acids. In germline, CDR1 is LNHDA, CDR2 SQIVND (reference sequence). Between the trimmed V and J ends, which lost 2 bases and 0 bases, there was a span of 5 bases. This CDR3 reads CASSISFSYEQYF. CDR3 DNA sequence: TGTGCCAGTAGTATATCTTTCTCCTACGAGCAGTACTTC.

This chain connects TRBV15 to TRBJ1-2, with 8 positions matching TRBD1. CDR1 and CDR2 from the germline V gene are LNHNV and YYDKDF (reference sequence). This CDR3 has 15 amino acids. V shed 3 bases and J 5 bases; nucleotides not matched to a gene: 8. The CDR3 is CATSSPTTGEYGYTF. The DNA of the CDR3 is TGTGCCACCAGCAGTCCAACGACAGGGGAGTATGGCTACACCTTC.

The J gene is TRBJ1-1, the V gene TRBV5-1; unclear D gene. Looked up from germline, CDR1 is SGHRS and CDR2 is YFSETQ. The CDR3 extends over 14 amino acids. Trimming shortened V by 0 bases and J by 2 bases, and 8 bases separated the two germline ends. The CDR3 DNA follows: TGCGCCAGCAGCTTGGCGGGTTTCAACACTGAAGCTTTCTTT. This sequence encodes CASSLAGFNTEAFF.

The J gene is TRBJ2-1, the V gene TRBV7-9, with D tentatively TRBD1 (7 bases). Germline V gives CDR1 SEHNR, CDR2 FQNEAQ (reference sequence). The V end lost 4 bases, the J end lost 4 bases, and 17 bases lay between the germline ends. The CDR3 spans 16 residues. As DNA, the CDR3 is TGTGCCAGCAGCTCTAGCGCCGGGACAGTGTACAATGAGCAGTTCTTC. This translates into CASSSSAGTVYNEQFF.

The chain recombines TRBV2 with TRBJ2-5; 10 bases map to TRBD2. The V and J ends lost 6 bases and 4 bases, in that order; junction bases with no gene match: 11. Germline values: CDR1 SNHLY, CDR2 FYNNEI. This CDR3 contains 16 residues. The CDR3 protein is CASREKSGGARETQYF. DNA of the CDR3: TGTGCCAGCAGGGAAAAGAGCGGGGGGGCCCGAGAGACCCAGTACTTC.

With regard to this clonotype: One junction end does not reproduce the germline sequence, and a read error may be involved. The V gene is TRBV29-1, the J gene TRBJ2-5; D uncertain. The DNA end lines up better with TRBJ2-7; the J call may be wrong. This CDR3 has 11 residues. Germline loops: CDR1 SQVTM, CDR2 ANQGSEA. The CDR3 nucleotides read TGCAGCGGTGAAGCCCGTCGCGAGCAGTACTTC. Translation gives CSGEARREQYF.